Below, 31 T cell receptor beta chains from the same sample are listed, as sequenced in a study of shared clonotypes between healthy human individuals. Method: immunoSEQ multiplex PCR; TCRdb's copy keeps in-frame clones and lacks some. The table shows some 2.1 million clones, with 85% to 95% occurring only once. The sequencing input was naive CD4+ T cells sorted from blood. The sample's subset: CD45RA+ positively selected. These TCRs come from a man aged 18 to 29 in good health.

The chain is built from TRBV7-9 and TRBJ2-5, with 10 bases identical to TRBD1. Trimming removed 1 base from V and 3 bases from J; junction bases left unmatched: 5. In germline, CDR1 is SEHNR, CDR2 FQNEAQ (reference sequence). The CDR3 has 16 amino acids. CDR3 in amino acids: CASSLGDRGREETQYF. In DNA form, the CDR3 reads TGTGCCAGCAGCTTAGGGGACAGGGGACGGGAAGAGACCCAGTACTTC. Full variable domain (missing parts from reference TRBV7-9 and TRBJ2-5): DTGVSQNPRHKITKRGQNVTFRCDPISEHNRLYWYRQTLGQGPEFLTYFQNEAQLEKSRLLSDRFSAERPKGSFSTLEIQRTEQGDSAMYLCASSLGDRGREETQYFGPGTRLLVL.

The V call is TRBV5-1, the J call TRBJ2-7, with D possibly being TRBD1 (5 bases). Germline V lookup: CDR1 SGHRS, CDR2 YFSETQ. Between the trimmed V and J ends, which lost 6 bases and 12 bases, there was a span of 25 bases. The CDR3 covers 14 residues. Here the CDR3 DNA reads TGCGCCAGCAACCGTGGGCAGGGCAGTTACGGGCGGTACTTC. Protein product: CASNRGQGSYGRYF. The full variable domain, rest sourced from reference TRBV5-1 and TRBJ2-7, is KAGVTQTPRYLIKTRGQQVTLSCSPISGHRSVSWYQQTPGQGLQFLFEYFSETQRNKGNFPGRFSGRQFSNSRSEMNVSTLELGDSALYLCASNRGQGSYGRYFGPGTRLTVT.

V gene TRBV30 combines with J gene TRBJ2-7; TRBD2 aligns across 7 bases. Germline lookup yields CDR1 GTSNPN and CDR2 SVGIG (reference sequence). Trimming at V came to 3 bases and at J to 3 bases, leaving 8 bases not matched to a gene. The CDR3 is made up of 14 amino acids. The CDR3 sequence: CAWRKAGVSYEQYF. The CDR3 region has the DNA TGTGCCTGGAGGAAGGCGGGAGTCAGCTACGAGCAGTACTTC.

The J gene is TRBJ1-2, the V gene TRBV10-3; no firm D call. Germline V gives CDR1 ENHRY, CDR2 SYGVKD. The CDR3 length is 16 residues. Trimming left V 8 bases short and J 0 bases short, with 19 bases between. The CDR3 loop reads CAIGSAGGAPNYGYTF. The CDR3 DNA follows: TGTGCCATCGGGTCGGCGGGCGGTGCTCCTAACTATGGCTACACCTTC.

This chain joins TRBV2 and TRBJ2-2, with TRBD1 identical over 7 bases. This CDR3 comprises 14 residues. V shed 6 bases and J 2 bases; nucleotides not matched to a gene: 3. Germline CDR1 SNHLY, CDR2 FYNNEI. In DNA form, the CDR3 reads TGTGCCAGCAGGTGGACAGGCAACACCGGGGAGCTGTTTTTT. Its protein product is CASRWTGNTGELFF.

The chain couples TRBV9 to TRBJ2-2, with D possibly TRBD1 on 6 matching bases. Germline V gives CDR1 SGDLS, CDR2 YYNGEE. The CDR3 covers 17 residues. The germline V and J ends were trimmed by 4 bases and 2 bases, with 18 bases remaining between them. CDR3 sequence (DNA): TGTGCCAGCAGCTTTACCTCCGGGACAATAAACACCGGGGAGCTGTTTTTT. Its translation: CASSFTSGTINTGELFF. The full variable domain, its missing parts supplied by reference TRBV9 and TRBJ2-2, is DSGVTQTPKHLITATGQRVTLRCSPRSGDLSVYWYQQSLDQGLQFLIQYYNGEERAKGNILERFSAQQFPDLHSELNLSSLELGDSALYFCASSFTSGTINTGELFFGEGSRLTVL.

The rearrangement links TRBV5-4 to TRBJ2-2; D is uncertain. V was pared by 0 bases and J by 2 bases, with 8 bases between. The CDR3 consists of 15 residues. Germline assignment: CDR1 SGHNT and CDR2 YYREEE (reference sequence). In DNA form, the CDR3 reads TGTGCCAGCAGCTTGGACAGATTTAACACCGGGGAGCTGTTTTTT. This sequence encodes CASSLDRFNTGELFF.

This clone was seen just once. V is TRBV5-4 and J is TRBJ2-1, with a possible D match to TRBD1 (6 bases). The CDR3 is 14 amino acids. Germline values: CDR1 SGHNT, CDR2 YYREEE (reference sequence). V lost 1 base and J 5 bases, leaving 10 bases between the germline ends. The CDR3 sequence is CASSLLQGNNEQFF. CDR3 nucleotide sequence: TGTGCCAGCAGCTTGCTTCAGGGGAACAATGAGCAGTTCTTC.

The rearrangement links TRBV5-1 to TRBJ2-7; D not certain. Trimming took off 0 bases at V and 2 bases at J, with 9 bases between the two ends. Germline V lookup: CDR1 SGHRS, CDR2 YFSETQ. CDR3 length equals 14 residues. CDR3 DNA sequence: TGCGCCAGCAGCTTGGATATCGGCCCCTACGAGCAGTACTTC. Its translation: CASSLDIGPYEQYF.

The chain combines TRBV5-1 with TRBJ2-5, with D perhaps assigned TRBD1 or TRBD2 (5 bases each). This CDR3 spans 16 amino acids. V was trimmed by 0 bases and J by 9 bases, leaving 21 bases between them. The germline V gene has CDR1 SGHRS and CDR2 YFSETQ. The CDR3 region is CASSLVGRDALAAQYF. The CDR3 DNA sequence: TGCGCCAGCAGCTTGGTCGGTCGGGACGCGTTAGCTGCCCAGTACTTC. Based on the CDR3 plus reference TRBV5-1 and TRBJ2-5, the full variable domain is KAGVTQTPRYLIKTRGQQVTLSCSPISGHRSVSWYQQTPGQGLQFLFEYFSETQRNKGNFPGRFSGRQFSNSRSEMNVSTLELGDSALYLCASSLVGRDALAAQYFGPGTRLLVL.

This clone was counted once. V usage is TRBV27 and J usage is TRBJ1-6; D is unresolved. The CDR3 totals 17 residues. The germline V gene has CDR1 MNHEY and CDR2 SMNVEV (reference sequence). The V and J ends lost 5 bases and 8 bases respectively, with 22 bases between them. Here the CDR3 DNA reads TGTGCCAGCAGTCCCCGCAGAGGTTCGTTAATTTATTCACCCCTCCACTTT. Amino acids: CASSPRRGSLIYSPLHF.

Written as DNA, the CDR3 is TGTGCCAGCTCCGAACCGGCAGCCTACAATGAGCAGTTCTTC. Translated: CASSEPAAYNEQFF. This sequence joins TRBV25-1 and TRBJ2-1; D is undetermined. The germline V gene encodes CDR1 MGHDK and CDR2 SYGVNS. The CDR3 runs to 14 residues. Trimming left V 8 bases short and J 2 bases short, with 13 bases between.

This clone occurred once. The rearrangement joins TRBV7-9 to TRBJ2-5; TRBD1 aligns across 11 bases. The CDR3 covers 14 residues. V lost 5 bases and J lost 5; bases outside the gene matches: 4. Germline-derived CDR1 and CDR2 are SEHNR and FQNEAQ (reference sequence). DNA of the CDR3: TGTGCCAGCAGCCGGGGACAGGGGGTCGAGACCCAGTACTTC. Its protein is CASSRGQGVETQYF.

Details on this clone: Other DNA variants within this sample encode the same CDR3. This rearrangement joins TRBV30 to TRBJ1-5; D is unresolved. V lost 3 bases to trimming and J lost 7 bases, with 13 bases between them. The CDR3 has 13 residues. The germline gives CDR1 GTSNPN, CDR2 SVGIG (reference sequence). CDR3 DNA: TGTGCCTGGAGCGCCCTAAGTGGGCAGCCCCAGCATTTT. Its translation is CAWSALSGQPQHF. Full variable domain (rest looked up from reference TRBV30 and TRBJ1-5): SQTIHQWPATLVQPVGSPLSLECTVEGTSNPNLYWYRQAAGRGLQLLFYSVGIGQISSEVPQNLSASRPQDRQFILSSKKLLLSDSGFYLCAWSALSGQPQHFGDGTRLSIL.

The chain combines TRBV6-5 with TRBJ2-1; possibly TRBD2 for D (5 bases). Trimming removed 3 bases from V and 1 base from J, with 10 bases in between. This CDR3 contains 15 residues. Germline loops: CDR1 MNHEY, CDR2 SVGAGI. The CDR3 loop reads CASSYGSRSYNEQFF. The CDR3 DNA reads TGTGCCAGCAGTTATGGGAGTAGGTCCTACAATGAGCAGTTCTTC.

The rearrangement joins TRBV5-6 to TRBJ1-6, with no clear D. Deletions cut 5 bases from V and 8 bases from J, with 11 bases between. This CDR3 comprises 13 residues. The germline CDR1 and CDR2 sequences are SGHDT and YYEEEE. DNA for the CDR3: TGTGCCAGCAGTGGGTTCGCGGATTCACCCCTCCACTTT. Amino acids: CASSGFADSPLHF.

V is TRBV25-1 and J is TRBJ1-1; 7 bases are shared with TRBD1. V lost 6 bases and J lost 5; bases outside the gene matches: 12. This CDR3 has 15 amino acids. The germline CDR1 and CDR2 sequences are MGHDK and SYGVNS. DNA for the CDR3: TGTGCCAGCAGCCCTATACAGGGGCGAAGGACTGAAGCTTTCTTT. As protein: CASSPIQGRRTEAFF.

The chain couples TRBV7-9 to TRBJ1-1; D gene unclear. The V end was cut by 5 bases, the J end by 5 bases, with 12 bases between. This CDR3 region has 13 residues. The germline V gene encodes CDR1 SEHNR and CDR2 FQNEAQ (reference sequence). The CDR3 loop is CASSIEGGTEAFF. CDR3 DNA sequence: TGTGCCAGCAGCATAGAAGGTGGGACTGAAGCTTTCTTT.

This clone was counted once. The chain links TRBV20-1 to TRBJ2-5; D unclear. CDR3 size: 11 residues. Germline V lookup: CDR1 DFQATT, CDR2 SNEGSKA (reference sequence). Trimming removed 5 bases at V and 7 bases at J, with 11 bases between. The CDR3 reads CSAPTGATQYF. The CDR3 DNA sequence: TGCAGTGCTCCGACCGGAGCGACCCAGTACTTC.

The V and J genes are TRBV27 and TRBJ1-1, with 10 bases matching TRBD1. The CDR3 runs to 15 residues. Per the germline V gene, CDR1 is MNHEY and CDR2 is SMNVEV (reference sequence). V lost 6 bases, J lost 0 bases, and 4 bases stayed unmatched. The CDR3 here is CASRGTGVMNTEAFF. The CDR3 DNA is TGTGCCAGCAGGGGGACAGGGGTTATGAACACTGAAGCTTTCTTT.

As to this clone: In the same sample, other DNA sequences code for this CDR3. This chain links TRBV5-6 with TRBJ1-1, with 8 bases aligning to TRBD1. The V and J ends lost 4 bases and 2 bases, in that order; junction bases with no gene match: 4. The CDR3 loop spans 14 amino acids. Per germline, CDR1 SGHDT and CDR2 YYEEEE. CDR3 loop: CASSLGQANTEAFF. The DNA for the CDR3 is TGTGCCAGCAGCCTGGGACAGGCCAACACTGAAGCTTTCTTT.

The rearrangement links TRBV9 to TRBJ2-6; TRBD1 agrees at 8 bases. The CDR3 sequence is 16 residues long. Germline V lookup: CDR1 SGDLS, CDR2 YYNGEE. V was pared by 4 bases and J by 1 base, with 4 bases of the junction left unmatched. Written as DNA, the CDR3 is TGTGCCAGCAGCCCAGGACAGGGATCTGGGGCCAACGTCCTGACTTTC. This gives the protein CASSPGQGSGANVLTF.

The chain combines TRBV5-1 with TRBJ2-5; a weak D match, TRBD1 (5 bases). The germline CDR1 and CDR2 sequences are SGHRS and YFSETQ. The length of the CDR3 is 17 residues. V lost 0 bases and J lost 5, with 20 bases in between. CDR3: CASSLGTLRVVGETQYF. In DNA, the CDR3 is TGCGCCAGCAGCTTGGGAACCCTCAGGGTGGTCGGGGAGACCCAGTACTTC.

V usage is TRBV6-5 and J usage is TRBJ2-2, with D perhaps matching TRBD2 (6 bases). The germline V gene has CDR1 MNHEY and CDR2 SVGAGI. The ends were cut back, 6 bases at V and 5 bases at J, with 13 bases in the middle. This CDR3 comprises 14 residues. This CDR3 reads CASSLKGGTGELFF. In DNA form, the CDR3 reads TGTGCCAGCAGCCTTAAGGGAGGAACCGGGGAGCTGTTTTTT.

The V call is TRBV10-3, the J call TRBJ2-3; the D gene is possibly TRBD2 (5 bases). The V gene's germline CDR1 is ENHRY and CDR2 SYGVKD. The germline V and J ends were trimmed by 7 bases and 1 base, with 6 bases remaining between them. The length of the CDR3 is 12 residues. The CDR3 DNA sequence: TGTGCCATCACCGGGGGCACAGATACGCAGTATTTT. It is translated as CAITGGTDTQYF.

The chain joins TRBV30 to TRBJ2-1, with D hard to call. The CDR3 runs to 11 residues. Germline V lookup: CDR1 GTSNPN, CDR2 SVGIG (reference sequence). V lost 1 base, J lost 9 bases, and 7 bases lay in between. The CDR3 loop reads CAWSALFEQFF. The CDR3 coding sequence is TGTGCCTGGAGTGCCCTCTTTGAGCAGTTCTTC.

This chain joins TRBV5-3 and TRBJ2-7, with 8 bases fitting TRBD1. TRBV5-3 is filed as an ORF, its function uncertain. With 3 bases clipped from V and 0 bases from J, the junction kept 8 bases outside the gene matches. This CDR3 region has 16 residues. The CDR3 sequence is CARSSTQDRDSYEQYF. The DNA for the CDR3 is TGTGCCAGAAGCTCGACTCAGGACAGGGACTCCTACGAGCAGTACTTC.

This rearrangement joins TRBV5-1 to TRBJ2-5; TRBD1 agrees at 9 bases. The closer fit of TRBJ2-7 to the DNA end suggests the J call may be wrong. Germline CDR1 is SGHRS and CDR2 is YFSETQ. There are 15 residues in the CDR3. The CDR3: CASSSTGGTSYEQYF. CDR3 bases: TGCGCCAGCAGCTCGACAGGGGGAACTTCCTACGAGCAGTACTTC.

The sample holds one count of this clone. One end of the junction is discordant with germline, which a read error may explain. This rearrangement joins TRBV7-7 to TRBJ2-1; possibly TRBD2 for D (7 bases). The CDR3 has 17 amino acids. CDR1 and CDR2 (germline): SSHAT, FNYEAQ (reference sequence). CDR3 region: CASSLALGGGAGNEQFF. CDR3 DNA: TGTGCTAGCAGCTTAGCGCTTGGAGGGGGGGCTGGGAATGAGCAGTTCTTC.

Remarks on this clone: Other DNA sequences in the same sample also yield this CDR3. J is TRBJ2-7 and V is TRBV28, with TRBD1 matching over 7 bases. Per the germline V gene, CDR1 is MDHEN and CDR2 is SYDVKM. The CDR3 extends over 12 amino acids. With V trimmed by 4 bases and J by 4 bases, 1 base remained unmatched. The CDR3 DNA reads as TGTGCCAGCAGTTACAGGGGTTACGAGCAGTACTTC. Translated: CASSYRGYEQYF.

A word on this clone: Different DNA sequences within this sample yield the same CDR3. V is TRBV10-3 and J is TRBJ2-1; a weak D match, TRBD1 (5 bases). CDR1 ENHRY and CDR2 SYGVKD come from the germline V gene. This CDR3 has 13 amino acids. Trimming took 2 bases from V and 7 from J, leaving 9 bases between them. The CDR3 sequence is CAISERQGNEQFF. The CDR3 bases are TGTGCCATCAGTGAGCGCCAGGGAAATGAGCAGTTCTTC.